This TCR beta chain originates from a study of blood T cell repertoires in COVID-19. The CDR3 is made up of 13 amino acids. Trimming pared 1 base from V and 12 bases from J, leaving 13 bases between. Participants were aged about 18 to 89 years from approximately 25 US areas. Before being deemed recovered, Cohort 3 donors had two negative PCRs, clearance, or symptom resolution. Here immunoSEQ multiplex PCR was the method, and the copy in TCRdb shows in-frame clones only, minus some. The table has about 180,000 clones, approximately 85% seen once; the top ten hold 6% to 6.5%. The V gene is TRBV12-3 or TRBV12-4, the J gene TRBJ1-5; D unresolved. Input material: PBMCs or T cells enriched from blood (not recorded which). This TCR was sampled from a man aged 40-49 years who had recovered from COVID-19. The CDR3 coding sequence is TGTGCCAGCAGTTTAGATCCTCCGGGGTTCCAGCATTTT. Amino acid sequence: CASSLDPPGFQHF.